The entry that follows covers one T cell receptor (beta chain) sequence. Losses at the gene ends were 10 bases for V and 4 bases for J; bases not matched to a gene: 17. The CDR3 is made up of 16 amino acids. Germline assignment: CDR1 SGHVS and CDR2 FNYEAQ. TCRdb's table, derived via immunoSEQ multiplex PCR, lists solely in-frame clones and lacks some. Of fewer than 15,000 clones listed, about 95% are singletons. The data are from a study of technical replicates of blood from several donors. The sequence derives from a human donor in good health. The chain uses TRBV7-6 and TRBJ1-1; 8 bases align to TRBD1. The sample was PBMCs. CDR3 nucleotide sequence: TGTGCCACCTCGCCGGACAGGGCCCTGATGAGCACTGAAGCTTTCTTT. Protein sequence: CATSPDRALMSTEAFF.